These 15 T cell receptor beta chains originate from one sample sequenced in a study of molecular identifiers for immune sequencing clone quantification. TCRdb re-derived calls from the PCR reads in MiXCR, one entry per CDR3 protein. The table has 60,000 to 70,000 distinct CDR3 sequences, less than 20% seen once. Sequenced sample: naive CD8+ T cells from blood, with Jurkat cell RNA spiked in. Subset here: FACS-sorted CD8+CD4-CCR7+CD45RA+ naive T cells. Receptor source: a human donor in good health. Some libraries in this study had Jurkat cell RNA spiked in.

This clonotype was observed at least ten times. The junction differs from germline at one of its ends, possibly a read error. The J gene is TRBJ2-2, the V gene TRBV2, with TRBD1 as a possible D gene (6 bases). Per germline, CDR1 SNHLY and CDR2 FYNNEI. This CDR3 has 12 residues. This chain's CDR3 is CASREGGAELFF. CDR3 sequence (DNA): TGTGCCAGCAGGGAAGGGGGAGCGGAGCTGTTTTTT.

This clonotype was counted ten times or more. The chain couples TRBV20-1 to TRBJ2-7; D could derive from TRBD1 or TRBD2 (5 bases each). V lost 1 base, J lost 3 bases, and 13 bases lay in between. CDR1 is DFQATT, CDR2 SNEGSKA, per germline (reference sequence). This CDR3 comprises 14 residues. CDR3 in amino acids: CSARARDGSYEQYF. The CDR3 bases are TGCAGTGCTAGAGCCCGGGACGGAAGCTACGAGCAGTACTTC.

This clonotype was observed at least ten times. V is TRBV12-3 or TRBV12-4 and J is TRBJ2-1, with 9 bases that match TRBD2. The CDR3 totals 15 residues. J lost 6 bases, V lost 6 bases, and 9 bases had no gene match. CDR3: CASSPLAGGINEQFF. The CDR3 DNA follows: TGTGCCAGCAGCCCCCTTGCGGGAGGGATCAATGAGCAGTTCTTC.

Of note for this clonotype: This may be a read error: a much more frequent sequence differs by one nucleotide. The chain joins TRBV5-6 to TRBJ2-7; TRBD2 aligns across 8 bases. Germline V gives CDR1 SGHDT, CDR2 YYEEEE. The length of the CDR3 is 16 residues. Trimming at V came to 0 bases and at J to 2 bases, leaving 7 bases not matched to a gene. The CDR3 bases are TGTGCCAGCAGCTTGGGCGGAAACGGGGGGGCCTACGAGCAGTACTTC. It is translated as CASSLGGNGGAYEQYF.

This clonotype has at least ten counts. Here the CDR3 DNA reads TGTGCCAGCAGTATGGGCCGCTCGTACGAGCAGTACTTC. Translation: CASSMGRSYEQYF. The chain employs TRBV27 and TRBJ2-7; no firm D call. The V end was cut by 5 bases, the J end by 4 bases, with 12 bases between. The CDR3 has 13 amino acids. From germline, CDR1 is MNHEY and CDR2 SMNVEV (reference sequence).

Within the sample, this clonotype is medium-sized (0.01 to 0.1%). This sequence joins TRBV7-9 and TRBJ2-3; D call uncertain. The CDR3 is 15 amino acids. Trimming shortened V by 6 bases and J by 4 bases, and 17 bases separated the two germline ends. CDR1 and CDR2 (germline): SEHNR, FQNEAQ (reference sequence). The DNA for the CDR3 is TGTGCCAGCAGATCGCTAGGCGAGGTTGCAGATACGCAGTATTTT. It translates to CASRSLGEVADTQYF. Supplemented by reference TRBV7-9 and TRBJ2-3, the full variable domain reads DTGVSQNPRHKITKRGQNVTFRCDPISEHNRLYWYRQTLGQGPEFLTYFQNEAQLEKSRLLSDRFSAERPKGSFSTLEIQRTEQGDSAMYLCASRSLGEVADTQYFGPGTRLTVL.

The chain uses TRBV6-6 and TRBJ2-7; the match to TRBD2 covers 12 bases. The trim removed 4 bases at V and 6 bases at J, leaving 10 bases unmatched. The germline gives CDR1 MNHNY, CDR2 SVGAGI (reference sequence). CDR3 length: 16 amino acids. Here the CDR3 reads CASSWAGLAGSPEQYF. The CDR3 nucleotides read TGTGCCAGCAGTTGGGCGGGACTAGCGGGTTCTCCCGAGCAGTACTTC.

In its sample, this clonotype was seen a few times. Here the CDR3 reads CASSQVKTYEQYF. The CDR3 coding sequence is TGTGCCAGCAGCCAAGTAAAAACCTACGAGCAGTACTTC. The J gene is TRBJ2-7, the V gene TRBV4-2; no clear D. Trimming took off 1 base at V and 2 bases at J, with 6 bases between the two ends. Germline CDR1 LGHNA, CDR2 YNFKEQ. This CDR3 spans 13 amino acids.

This clonotype occurred many times. The CDR3: CSATEAREDYEVAYNEQFF. The CDR3 region has the DNA TGCAGTGCTACAGAGGCACGGGAGGACTACGAGGTAGCCTACAATGAGCAGTTCTTC. The chain carries TRBV20-1 and TRBJ2-1; 7 nucleotides align to TRBD2. The CDR3 contains 19 residues. Germline values: CDR1 DFQATT, CDR2 SNEGSKA (reference sequence). V shed 4 bases, J shed 2 bases, and the junction held 20 bases outside the gene matches.

This clonotype was detected ten times or more. The chain recombines TRBV19 with TRBJ1-5, with TRBD1 matching over 7 bases. V gave up 5 bases and J gave up 4 bases; unmatched junction bases: 8. Germline V gene data show CDR1 as LNHDA and CDR2 as SQIVND (reference sequence). The CDR3 is 15 amino acids. The CDR3 loop is CASSYRDSMNQPQHF. In DNA form, the CDR3 reads TGTGCCAGTAGTTACCGGGACAGTATGAATCAGCCCCAGCATTTT.

This clonotype was counted ten times or more. This chain uses TRBV7-9 with TRBJ2-1; D perhaps matches TRBD2 (5 bases). V was pared by 4 bases and J by 9 bases, with 25 bases between. The CDR3 extends over 17 amino acids. Germline V CDR1 and CDR2: SEHNR, FQNEAQ (reference sequence). DNA for the CDR3: TGTGCCAGCAGCTCCCCAAAGGAGGCGGACCCGTCGGGTGAGCAGTTCTTC. Translation: CASSSPKEADPSGEQFF.

Worth noting for this clonotype: A read error is possible here, since a much larger clone lies one base away. The chain recombines TRBV7-3 with TRBJ2-1; TRBD2 matches 8 bases. The CDR3 covers 14 residues. The germline V gene has CDR1 SGHTA and CDR2 FQGTGA. V dropped 4 bases and J dropped 6; count of bases not matched to a gene: 5. CDR3 bases: TGTGCCAGCAGCTGGGGGGGGACTAGCAATGAGCAGTTCTTC. Its translation: CASSWGGTSNEQFF. Complete variable domain (other parts from reference TRBV7-3 and TRBJ2-1): GAGVSQTPSNKVTEKGKYVELRCDPISGHTALYWYRQSLGQGPEFLIYFQGTGAADDSGLPNDRFFAVRPEGSVSTLKIQRTERGDSAVYLCASSWGGTSNEQFFGPGTRLTVL.

This clonotype was seen many times. V is TRBV20-1 and J is TRBJ2-6, with D possibly matching TRBD1 (5 bases). The CDR3 runs 15 residues. The V and J ends lost 5 bases and 4 bases respectively, with 15 bases between them. Germline V gene sequence: CDR1 DFQATT, CDR2 SNEGSKA (reference sequence). The CDR3 sequence is CSARKPGQGANVLTF. As DNA, the CDR3 is TGCAGTGCTCGCAAACCAGGGCAAGGGGCCAACGTCCTGACTTTC.

This clonotype was seen more than once but under ten times. The gene calls are TRBV12-3 or TRBV12-4 and TRBJ2-7; D is possibly TRBD1 (5 bases). V dropped 3 bases and J dropped 3 bases, with 12 bases sitting between them. This CDR3 has 14 amino acids. CDR3 in amino acids: CASSFTGLNYEQYF. The DNA of the CDR3 is TGTGCCAGCAGTTTTACAGGATTAAACTACGAGCAGTACTTC.

This clonotype occurred many times. The chain employs TRBV5-1 and TRBJ2-7; 9 nucleotides align to TRBD1. This CDR3 region has 16 residues. The V and J ends lost 1 base and 2 bases, in that order; junction bases with no gene match: 7. CDR1 SGHRS and CDR2 YFSETQ come from the germline V gene. CDR3 bases: TGCGCCAGCAGCTTGCTTGGGACAGGGATAGCCTACGAGCAGTACTTC. Translation: CASSLLGTGIAYEQYF.